This TCR beta chain was sequenced for a study of Graves' ophthalmopathy and Graves' hyperthyroidism. Notes on the study in general: At just under 71% sensitivity and approximately 78% specificity, the model predicted progression of the ophthalmopathy.

Amplified TCR beta CDR3 regions were obtained using RNA transcripts as template. HTBI primers served in a first-round RT-PCR, which a second-round multiplex PCR followed. MiXCR, run by TCRdb on the multiplex PCR reads, gives a single entry per CDR3 protein. The sample yields more than 550,000 distinct CDR3 sequences, over 40% seen once. On this clonotype itself: Its antigen is as yet unknown.

V was clipped by 5 bases and J by 4 bases; unmatched bases: 7. The CDR3 is 13 amino acids. The germline CDR1 and CDR2 sequences are DFQATT and SNEGSKA (reference sequence). CAS ≥3, NOSPECS ≥4, moderate-to-severe activity and duration under 3 months marked donors with ophthalmopathy. Exclusion covered patients with other autoimmune diseases or uncontrolled infections (as well as pregnancy or lactation). Symptoms, serum thyroxine and TRAb, thyroid ultrasound, and orbital computed tomography formed the diagnostic basis. What was sequenced was peripheral blood. This chain connects TRBV20-1 to TRBJ2-7; 8 positions agree with TRBD1. This sequence was found in an adult man with Graves' ophthalmopathy. CDR3 nucleotide sequence: TGCAGTGCTCCCCGACAGGGGAGATACGAGCAGTACTTC. It yields the protein CSAPRQGRYEQYF.